This entry lists 3 T cell receptor beta chains sequenced from one sample in a study of post-analysis software for immune sequencing data (dated by TCRdb to the mid-2010s). Preparation of the library involved PCR. Sequencing instrument: Illumina HiSeq 2500. Unique molecular identifiers were incorporated into TCR beta cDNA libraries to reduce PCR and sequencing biases. In TCRdb, the public reads were trimmed at Q25 with fastp and aligned with MiXCR, with productive beta chains retained. Each entry is one CDR3 protein sequence, shown with its most common DNA and genes. This sample has about 540,000 distinct CDR3 sequences in its table, and roughly 34% of those were observed once. The top ten clonotypes cover 5% to 6% of the sample. General study outcomes and caveats: Patients showed significantly higher frequencies than controls for five TRBV segments, among them TRBV5-6, TRBV5-1 and TRBV20-1.

Antigen specificity for these receptors is unknown. Sequencing was performed on blood. The receptor source for this set is a girl aged 2 to 17 with multiple sclerosis.

This rearrangement joins TRBV11-3 to TRBJ2-3; unclear D gene. The CDR3 has 12 residues. Germline V gene sequence: CDR1 SGHNT, CDR2 YENEEA. The V and J ends lost 4 bases and 4 bases respectively, with 6 bases between them. The CDR3 is CASSSGPDTQYF. In nucleotides, the CDR3 is TGTGCCAGCAGCTCCGGACCAGATACGCAGTATTTT.

This clonotype was recorded a few times. The rearrangement links TRBV4-1 to TRBJ1-3; the D is unclear. From germline, CDR1 is MGHRA and CDR2 YSYEKL. The CDR3 has 12 amino acids. The V end lost 8 bases, the J end lost 4 bases, and 9 bases lay between the germline ends. CDR3 DNA sequence: TGCGCCAGCTCAGCGTTGGGAAACACCATATATTTT. Its translation: CASSALGNTIYF.

The chain employs TRBV5-6 and TRBJ2-3; D possibly matches TRBD1 or TRBD2 (6 bases each). The germline V gene encodes CDR1 SGHDT and CDR2 YYEEEE. V gave up 0 bases and J gave up 0 bases, with 11 bases separating them. The CDR3 loop spans 16 amino acids. CDR3 loop: CASSLGGAWSTDTQYF. The CDR3, as DNA: TGTGCCAGCAGCTTGGGGGGGGCGTGGAGCACAGATACGCAGTATTTT.